The sequence of this TCR beta chain was determined in a study of CD8 T cells in Susac syndrome. Study conclusions and caveats: An acknowledgment was made by the study that its TCR sequencing and HLA analysis involved relatively few individuals.

The length of the CDR3 is 15 residues. V gave up 4 bases and J gave up 7 bases; unmatched junction bases: 12. Germline CDR1 and CDR2: LGHDT and YNNKEL (reference sequence). CD8+ and CD4+ blood T cells underwent TCR beta sequencing. The multiple sclerosis control group was made up of treatment-naive patients with stable or active relapsing-remitting disease. Comments on this clonotype: What it binds is unknown.

After extraction with the RNeasy kit, roughly 0.45 to 1 ug of the RNA was reverse transcribed using random hexamers. Amplification of TCR beta CDR3 was carried out by immunoSEQ multiplex PCR, which covered 54 Vbeta and 13 Jbeta segments. TCRdb used MiXCR to reprocess the immunoSEQ multiplex PCR reads, holding one entry per CDR3 protein. In the table there are about 200,000 distinct CDR3 sequences, 90% to 96% of which are singletons. V usage is TRBV3-1 and J usage is TRBJ2-7, with TRBD1 matching 8 bases. The specimen was CD4+ T cells from PBMCs. The TCR originated in a human donor with multiple sclerosis. This CDR3 is CASSPEGTGPGEQYF. In nucleotides, the CDR3 is TGTGCCAGCAGCCCAGAAGGGACAGGACCTGGAGAGCAGTACTTC.